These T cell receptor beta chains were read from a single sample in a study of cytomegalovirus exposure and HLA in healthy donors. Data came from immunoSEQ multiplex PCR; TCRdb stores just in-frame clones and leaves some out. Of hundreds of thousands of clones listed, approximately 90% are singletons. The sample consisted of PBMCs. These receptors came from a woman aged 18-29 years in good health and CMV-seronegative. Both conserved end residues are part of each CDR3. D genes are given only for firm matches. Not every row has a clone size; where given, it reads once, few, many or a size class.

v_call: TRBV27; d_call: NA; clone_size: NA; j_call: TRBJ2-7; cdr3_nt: TGTGCCAGCAGTTCCGCCTACGAGCAGTACTTC; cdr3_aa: CASSSAYEQYF
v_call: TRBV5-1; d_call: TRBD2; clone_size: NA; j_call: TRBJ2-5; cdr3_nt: TGCGCCAGCAGCTTGTTTCTAGCGGACCAAGAGACCCAGTACTTC; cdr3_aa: CASSLFLADQETQYF
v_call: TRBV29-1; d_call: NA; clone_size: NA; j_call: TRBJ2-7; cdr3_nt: TGCAGCGTTGGTTTCGCCCAGTACGAGCAGTACTTC; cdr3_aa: CSVGFAQYEQYF
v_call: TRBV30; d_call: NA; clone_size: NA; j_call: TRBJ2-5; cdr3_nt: TGTGCCTGGAGTGTCGGGTTTGGAACTCAGTACCAAGAGACCCAGTACTTC; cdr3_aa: CAWSVGFGTQYQETQYF
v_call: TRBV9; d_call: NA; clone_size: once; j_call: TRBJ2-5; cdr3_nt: TGTGCCAGCAGCGTCTCCGTCGCGGGCAAGAGGGAGACCCAGTACTTC; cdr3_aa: CASSVSVAGKRETQYF
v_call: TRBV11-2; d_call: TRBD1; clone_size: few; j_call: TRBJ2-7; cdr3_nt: TGTGCCAGCAGGTTGGGACAGCACGAGCAGTACTTC; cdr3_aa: CASRLGQHEQYF
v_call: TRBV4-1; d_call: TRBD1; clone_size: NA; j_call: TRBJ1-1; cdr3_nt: TGCGCCAGCAGCCATACAGGGGTTGAGACTGAAGCTTTCTTT; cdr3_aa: CASSHTGVETEAFF
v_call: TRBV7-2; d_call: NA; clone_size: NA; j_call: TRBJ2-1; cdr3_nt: TGTGCCAGCAGCCCCCAGGCTGAGCAGTTCTTC; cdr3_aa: CASSPQAEQFF
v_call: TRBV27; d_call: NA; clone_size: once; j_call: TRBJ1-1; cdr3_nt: TGTGCCAGCAGTTTATCGGGACGGAGGGGGGGGCTGTCGGAAGCTTTCTTT; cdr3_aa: CASSLSGRRGGLSEAFF
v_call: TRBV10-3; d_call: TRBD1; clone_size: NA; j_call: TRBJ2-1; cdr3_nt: TGTGCCATCAGTCCGGCCGGGACAGGCTCCTACAATGAGCAGTTCTTC; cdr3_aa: CAISPAGTGSYNEQFF
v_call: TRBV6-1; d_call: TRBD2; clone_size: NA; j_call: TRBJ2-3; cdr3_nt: TGTGCCAGCAGTGAAGTGGCGGGGGGACTCACAGATACGCAGTATTTT; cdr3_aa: CASSEVAGGLTDTQYF
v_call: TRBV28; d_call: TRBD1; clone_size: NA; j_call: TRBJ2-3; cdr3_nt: TGTGCCAGCAATGACGATGGACAGGGGAAAGATACGCAGTATTTT; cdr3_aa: CASNDDGQGKDTQYF
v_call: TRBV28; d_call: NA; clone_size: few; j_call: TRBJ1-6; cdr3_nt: TGTGCCAGCAGTTCTGGAGGCTCACCCCTCCACTTT; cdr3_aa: CASSSGGSPLHF
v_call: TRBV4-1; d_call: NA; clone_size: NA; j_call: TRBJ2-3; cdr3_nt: TGCGCCAGCAGCCAGGCATTAAATACGCAGTATTTT; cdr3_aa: CASSQALNTQYF
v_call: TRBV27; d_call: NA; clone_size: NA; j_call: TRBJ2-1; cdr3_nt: TGTGCCAGCAGTTTTAGCGCGGACTCCTTCTACAATGAGCAGTTCTTC; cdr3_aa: CASSFSADSFYNEQFF
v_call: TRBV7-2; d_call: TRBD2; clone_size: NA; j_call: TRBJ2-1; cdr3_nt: TGTGCCAGCAGCTTAGCACTAGCGGATAAGTTCTTC; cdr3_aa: CASSLALADKFF
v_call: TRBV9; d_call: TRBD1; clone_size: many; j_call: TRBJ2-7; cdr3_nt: TGTGCCAGCAGCCTTAGAACGGGACAGGGGGACGAGCAGTACTTC; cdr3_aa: CASSLRTGQGDEQYF
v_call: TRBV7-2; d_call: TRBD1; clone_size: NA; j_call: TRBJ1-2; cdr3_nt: TGTGCCAGCAGCTTAGGGGACAGGTCTATGAATGGCTACACCTTC; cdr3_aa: CASSLGDRSMNGYTF
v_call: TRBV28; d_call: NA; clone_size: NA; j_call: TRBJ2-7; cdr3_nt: TGTGCCAGCAGTCTAGATTCCCGGGGACAACAACCCGGCTTC; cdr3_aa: CASSLDSRGQQPGF
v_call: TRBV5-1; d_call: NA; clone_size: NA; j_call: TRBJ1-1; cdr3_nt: TGCGCCAGCAGCTTGGCGGTCGGGACTAGAGACACTGAAGCTTTCTTT; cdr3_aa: CASSLAVGTRDTEAFF
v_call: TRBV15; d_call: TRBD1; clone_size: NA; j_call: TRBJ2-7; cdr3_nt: TGTGCCACGGGAGACAGGGTAAGCCACGAGCAGTACTTC; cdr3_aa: CATGDRVSHEQYF
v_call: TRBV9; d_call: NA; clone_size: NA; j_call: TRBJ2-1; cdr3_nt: TGTGCCAGCAGCGTAGCGCGTAGGACACTATACAATGAGCAGTTCTTC; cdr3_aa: CASSVARRTLYNEQFF
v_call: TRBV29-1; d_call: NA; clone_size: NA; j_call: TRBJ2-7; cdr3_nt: TGCAGCGTTGAAGATCAGGACTCCTACGAGCAGTACTTC; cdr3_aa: CSVEDQDSYEQYF
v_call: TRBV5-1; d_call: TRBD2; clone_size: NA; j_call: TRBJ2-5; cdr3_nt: TGCGCCAGCAGCGGATTAGCGGGTGAAGAGACCCAGTACTTC; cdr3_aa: CASSGLAGEETQYF
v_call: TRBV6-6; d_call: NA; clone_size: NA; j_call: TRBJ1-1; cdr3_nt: TGTGCCAGCAATACAGGACCTCAAGGTGAAGCTTTCTTT; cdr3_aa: CASNTGPQGEAFF
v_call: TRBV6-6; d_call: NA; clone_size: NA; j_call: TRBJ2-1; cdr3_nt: TGTGCCAGCAGTTCGCAGGGCAGTTCCTACAATGAGCAGTTCTTC; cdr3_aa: CASSSQGSSYNEQFF
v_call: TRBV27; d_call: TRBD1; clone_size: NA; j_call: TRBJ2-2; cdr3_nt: TGTGCCAGCCGGGACAGAAGAAACACCGGGGAGCTGTTTTTT; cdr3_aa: CASRDRRNTGELFF
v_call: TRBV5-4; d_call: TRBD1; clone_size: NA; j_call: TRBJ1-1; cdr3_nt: TGTGCCAGCAGCTTGCGGGACAGGGACACTGAAGCTTTCTTT; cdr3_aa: CASSLRDRDTEAFF
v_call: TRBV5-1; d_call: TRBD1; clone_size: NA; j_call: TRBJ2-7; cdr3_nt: TGCGCCAGCAGCTGGGCCGGGACAGACACCTACGAGCAGTACTTC; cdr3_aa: CASSWAGTDTYEQYF
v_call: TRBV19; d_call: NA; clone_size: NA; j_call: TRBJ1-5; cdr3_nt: TGTGCCAGTAGTTACCGGGGAGCATATAGCAATCAGCCCCAGCATTTT; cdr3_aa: CASSYRGAYSNQPQHF
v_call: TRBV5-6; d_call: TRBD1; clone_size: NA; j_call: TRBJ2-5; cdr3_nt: TGTGCCAGCAGCGGGACAGGGGTGGCTATCAGGGAGACCCAGTACTTC; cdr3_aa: CASSGTGVAIRETQYF
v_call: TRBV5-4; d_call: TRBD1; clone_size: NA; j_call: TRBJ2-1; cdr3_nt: TGTGCCAGCAGCTTGTTGGGACAGGGGGACCATGAGCAGTTCTTC; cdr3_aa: CASSLLGQGDHEQFF
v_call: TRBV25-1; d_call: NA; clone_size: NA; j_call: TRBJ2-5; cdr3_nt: TGTGCCAGCGAGGAGGGGGCAGAGACCCAGTACTTC; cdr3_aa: CASEEGAETQYF
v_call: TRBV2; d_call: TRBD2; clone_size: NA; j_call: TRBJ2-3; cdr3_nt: TGTGCCAGCAGCCCCGGATCAGGGAGGGACGACACAGATACGCAGTATTTT; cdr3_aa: CASSPGSGRDDTDTQYF
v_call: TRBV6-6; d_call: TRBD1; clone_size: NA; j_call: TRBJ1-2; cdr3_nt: TGTGCCAGCAGTTTCGCGGACAGGGCCCACGATGGCTACACCTTC; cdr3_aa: CASSFADRAHDGYTF
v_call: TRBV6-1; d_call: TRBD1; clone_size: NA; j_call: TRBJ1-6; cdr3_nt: TGTGCCAGCAGTGAAGCAGGGGGCAATTCACCCCTCCACTTT; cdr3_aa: CASSEAGGNSPLHF
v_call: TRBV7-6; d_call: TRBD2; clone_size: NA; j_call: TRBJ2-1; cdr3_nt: TGTGCCAGCAGCTTAGCCGACTGGGGACTAGCGGGAGGGAACTCCTACAATGAGCAGTTCTTC; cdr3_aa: CASSLADWGLAGGNSYNEQFF
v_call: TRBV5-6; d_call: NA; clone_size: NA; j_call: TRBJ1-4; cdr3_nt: TGTGCCAGCAGCCCTCCTGCCGAGCAGGGTGGAGAAAAACTGTTTTTT; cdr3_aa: CASSPPAEQGGEKLFF
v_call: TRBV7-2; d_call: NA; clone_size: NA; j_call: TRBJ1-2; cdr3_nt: TGTGCCAGCAGCGAAGACAGGATCTATGGCTACACCTTC; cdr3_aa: CASSEDRIYGYTF
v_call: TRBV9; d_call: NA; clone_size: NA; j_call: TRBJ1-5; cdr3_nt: TGTGCCAGCAGCGTAACCCTGGGCCAGCCCCAGCATTTT; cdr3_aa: CASSVTLGQPQHF
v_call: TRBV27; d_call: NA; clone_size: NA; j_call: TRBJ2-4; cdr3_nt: TGTGCCAGCAGTCTGGACAGTTACGGCATTCAGTACTTC; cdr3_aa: CASSLDSYGIQYF
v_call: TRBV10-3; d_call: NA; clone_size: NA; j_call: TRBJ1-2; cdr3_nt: TGTGCCATCAGTGAGACCGCAGGCACCGCTCTCTATGGCTACACCTTC; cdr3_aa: CAISETAGTALYGYTF
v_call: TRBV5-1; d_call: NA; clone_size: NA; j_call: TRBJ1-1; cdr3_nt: TGCGCCAGCAGCCCACGGGGAGAGGACTTTAACACTGAAGCTTTCTTT; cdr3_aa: CASSPRGEDFNTEAFF
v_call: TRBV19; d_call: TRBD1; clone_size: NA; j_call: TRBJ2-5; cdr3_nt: TGTGCCAGTAGTATAGCGAAGGGGGCAGAGACCCAGTACTTC; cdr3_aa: CASSIAKGAETQYF
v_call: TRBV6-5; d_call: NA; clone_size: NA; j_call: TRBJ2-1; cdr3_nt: TGTGCCATCGGGACTTTTAATGAGCAGTTCTTC; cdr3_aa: CAIGTFNEQFF